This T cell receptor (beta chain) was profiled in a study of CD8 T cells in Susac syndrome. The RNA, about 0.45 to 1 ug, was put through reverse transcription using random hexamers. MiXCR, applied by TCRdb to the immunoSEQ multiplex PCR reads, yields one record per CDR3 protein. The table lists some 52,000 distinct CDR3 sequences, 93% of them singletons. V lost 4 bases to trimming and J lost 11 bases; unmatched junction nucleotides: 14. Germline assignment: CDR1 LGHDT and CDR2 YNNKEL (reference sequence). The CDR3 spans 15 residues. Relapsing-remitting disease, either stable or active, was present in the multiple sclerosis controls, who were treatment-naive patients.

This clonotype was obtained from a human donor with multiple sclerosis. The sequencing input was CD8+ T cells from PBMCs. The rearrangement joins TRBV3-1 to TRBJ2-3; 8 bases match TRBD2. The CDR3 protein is CASSLRGGLGRKQYF. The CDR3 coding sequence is TGTGCCAGCAGCCTTCGGGGGGGCTTAGGGAGGAAGCAGTATTTT.